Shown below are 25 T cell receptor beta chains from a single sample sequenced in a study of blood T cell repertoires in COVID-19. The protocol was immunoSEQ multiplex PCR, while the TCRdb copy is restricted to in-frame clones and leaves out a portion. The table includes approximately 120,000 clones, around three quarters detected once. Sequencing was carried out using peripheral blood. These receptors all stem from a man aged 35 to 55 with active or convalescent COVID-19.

CDR3 region: CASSEASGRSGNTIYF. For the CDR3, the DNA is TGTGCCAGCAGTGAAGCGTCGGGAAGATCTGGAAACACCATATATTTT. The V and J genes are TRBV2 and TRBJ1-3; D is unclear. CDR3 length: 16 residues. The V and J ends lost 0 bases and 1 base respectively, with 10 bases between them. CDR1 is SNHLY, CDR2 FYNNEI, per germline.

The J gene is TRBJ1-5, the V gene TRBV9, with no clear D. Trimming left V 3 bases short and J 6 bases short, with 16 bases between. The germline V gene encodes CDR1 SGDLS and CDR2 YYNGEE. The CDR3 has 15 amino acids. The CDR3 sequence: CASSAGPEGSQPQHF. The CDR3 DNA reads TGTGCCAGCAGCGCCGGACCGGAGGGTTCTCAGCCCCAGCATTTT. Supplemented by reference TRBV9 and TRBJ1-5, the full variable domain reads DSGVTQTPKHLITATGQRVTLRCSPRSGDLSVYWYQQSLDQGLQFLIQYYNGEERAKGNILERFSAQQFPDLHSELNLSSLELGDSALYFCASSAGPEGSQPQHFGDGTRLSIL.

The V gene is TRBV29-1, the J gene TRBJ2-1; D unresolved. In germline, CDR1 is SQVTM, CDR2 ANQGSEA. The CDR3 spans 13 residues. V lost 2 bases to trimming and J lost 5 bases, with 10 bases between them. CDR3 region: CSVELSLHNEQFF. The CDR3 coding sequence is TGCAGCGTTGAACTATCGCTCCACAATGAGCAGTTCTTC.

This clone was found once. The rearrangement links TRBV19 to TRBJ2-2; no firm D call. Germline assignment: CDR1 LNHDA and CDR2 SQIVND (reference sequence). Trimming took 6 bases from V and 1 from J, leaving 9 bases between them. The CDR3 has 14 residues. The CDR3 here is CASSLAGNTGELFF. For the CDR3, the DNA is TGTGCCAGTAGCCTCGCAGGGAACACCGGGGAGCTGTTTTTT.

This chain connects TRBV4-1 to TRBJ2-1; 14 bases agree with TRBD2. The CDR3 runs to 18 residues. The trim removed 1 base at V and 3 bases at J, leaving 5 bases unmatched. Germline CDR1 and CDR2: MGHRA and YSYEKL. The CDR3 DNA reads TGCGCCAGCAGCCAAGTTGGGACTAGCGGGAGTTTCTACAATGAGCAGTTCTTC. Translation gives CASSQVGTSGSFYNEQFF.

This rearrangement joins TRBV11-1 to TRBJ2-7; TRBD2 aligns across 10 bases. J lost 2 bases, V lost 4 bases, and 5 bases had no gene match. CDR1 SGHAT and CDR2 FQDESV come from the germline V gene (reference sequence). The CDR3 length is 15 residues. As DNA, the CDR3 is TGTGCCAGCAGCTCTTTTAGCGGGGGGCCCTACGAGCAGTACTTC. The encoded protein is CASSSFSGGPYEQYF.

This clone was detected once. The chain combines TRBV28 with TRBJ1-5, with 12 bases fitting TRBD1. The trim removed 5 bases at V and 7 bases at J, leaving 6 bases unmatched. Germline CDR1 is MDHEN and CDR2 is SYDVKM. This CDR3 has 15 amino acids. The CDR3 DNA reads TGTGCCAGCAGTACACTGGGACAGGGGGCCCAGCCCCAGCATTTT. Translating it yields CASSTLGQGAQPQHF.

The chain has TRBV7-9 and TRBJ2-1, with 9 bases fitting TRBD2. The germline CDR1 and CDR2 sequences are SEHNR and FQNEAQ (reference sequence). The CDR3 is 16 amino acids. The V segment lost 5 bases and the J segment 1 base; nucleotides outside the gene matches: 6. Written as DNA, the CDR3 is TGTGCCAGCAGCCTACGACTAGCGGCTTCCTACAATGAGCAGTTCTTC. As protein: CASSLRLAASYNEQFF. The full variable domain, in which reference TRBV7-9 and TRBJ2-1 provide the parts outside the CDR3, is DTGVSQNPRHKITKRGQNVTFRCDPISEHNRLYWYRQTLGQGPEFLTYFQNEAQLEKSRLLSDRFSAERPKGSFSTLEIQRTEQGDSAMYLCASSLRLAASYNEQFFGPGTRLTVL.

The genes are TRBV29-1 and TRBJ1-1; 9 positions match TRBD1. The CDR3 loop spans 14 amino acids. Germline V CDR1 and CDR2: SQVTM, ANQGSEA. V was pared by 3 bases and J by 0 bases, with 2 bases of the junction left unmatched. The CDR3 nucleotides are TGCAGCGTTGAGGGGACAGGGATGAACACTGAAGCTTTCTTT. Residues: CSVEGTGMNTEAFF.

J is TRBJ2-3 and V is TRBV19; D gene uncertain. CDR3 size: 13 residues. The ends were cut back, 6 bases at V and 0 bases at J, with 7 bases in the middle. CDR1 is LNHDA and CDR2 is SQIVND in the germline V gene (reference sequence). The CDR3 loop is CASSAGSTDTQYF. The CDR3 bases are TGTGCCAGTAGCGCCGGGAGCACAGATACGCAGTATTTT.

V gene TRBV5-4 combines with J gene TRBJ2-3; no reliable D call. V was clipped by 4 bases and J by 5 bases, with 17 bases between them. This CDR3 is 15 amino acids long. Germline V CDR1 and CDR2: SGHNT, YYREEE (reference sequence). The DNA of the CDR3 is TGTGCCAGCAGCCCCTCTAGTGTCTTGAAAGATACGCAGTATTTT. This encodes CASSPSSVLKDTQYF.

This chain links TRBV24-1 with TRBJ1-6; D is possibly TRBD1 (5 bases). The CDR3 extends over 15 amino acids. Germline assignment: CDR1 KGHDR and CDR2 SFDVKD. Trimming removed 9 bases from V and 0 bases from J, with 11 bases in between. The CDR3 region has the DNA TGTGCCACCCGCGGCGGGGGCTCCTATAATTCACCCCTCCACTTT. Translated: CATRGGGSYNSPLHF.

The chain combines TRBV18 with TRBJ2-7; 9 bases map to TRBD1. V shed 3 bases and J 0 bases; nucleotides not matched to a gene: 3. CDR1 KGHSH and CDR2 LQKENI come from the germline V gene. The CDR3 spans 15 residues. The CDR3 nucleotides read TGTGCCAGCTCACCCGAGGACAGGGGCTCCTACGAGCAGTACTTC. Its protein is CASSPEDRGSYEQYF. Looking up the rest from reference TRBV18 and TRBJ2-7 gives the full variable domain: NAGVMQNPRHLVRRRGQEARLRCSPMKGHSHVYWYRQLPEEGLKFMVYLQKENIIDESGMPKERFSAEFPKEGPSILRIQQVVRGDSAAYFCASSPEDRGSYEQYFGPGTRLTVT.

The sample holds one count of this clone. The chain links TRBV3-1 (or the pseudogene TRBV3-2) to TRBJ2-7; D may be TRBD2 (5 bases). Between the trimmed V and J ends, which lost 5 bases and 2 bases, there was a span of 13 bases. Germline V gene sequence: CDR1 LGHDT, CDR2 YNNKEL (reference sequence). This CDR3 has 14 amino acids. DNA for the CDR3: TGTGCCAGCAGCGAAGGACCGGGGACCTACGAGCAGTACTTC. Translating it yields CASSEGPGTYEQYF.

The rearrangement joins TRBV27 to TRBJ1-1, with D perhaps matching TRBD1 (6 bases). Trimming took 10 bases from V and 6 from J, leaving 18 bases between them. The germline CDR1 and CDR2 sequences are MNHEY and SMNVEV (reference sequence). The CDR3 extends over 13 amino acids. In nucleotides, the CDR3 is TGTGCCACCTGGGGGCAGGGGCGACCTGAAGCTTTCTTT. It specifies CATWGQGRPEAFF.

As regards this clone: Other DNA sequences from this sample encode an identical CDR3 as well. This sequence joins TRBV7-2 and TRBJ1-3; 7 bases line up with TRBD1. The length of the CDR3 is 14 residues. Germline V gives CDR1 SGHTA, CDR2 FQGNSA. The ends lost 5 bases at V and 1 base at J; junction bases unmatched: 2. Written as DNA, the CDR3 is TGTGCCAGCAGCCGCAGGGGGTCTGGAAACACCATATATTTT. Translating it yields CASSRRGSGNTIYF. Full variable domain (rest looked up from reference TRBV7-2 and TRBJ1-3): GAGVSQSPSNKVTEKGKDVELRCDPISGHTALYWYRQSLGQGLEFLIYFQGNSAPDKSGLPSDRFSAERTGGSVSTLTIQRTQQEDSAVYLCASSRRGSGNTIYFGEGSWLTVV.

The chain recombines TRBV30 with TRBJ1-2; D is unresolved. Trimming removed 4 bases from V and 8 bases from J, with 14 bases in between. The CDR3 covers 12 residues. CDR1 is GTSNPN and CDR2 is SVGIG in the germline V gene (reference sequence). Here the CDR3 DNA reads TGTGCCTGGATAATATCAGGTGGAGGCTACACCTTC. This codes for CAWIISGGGYTF.

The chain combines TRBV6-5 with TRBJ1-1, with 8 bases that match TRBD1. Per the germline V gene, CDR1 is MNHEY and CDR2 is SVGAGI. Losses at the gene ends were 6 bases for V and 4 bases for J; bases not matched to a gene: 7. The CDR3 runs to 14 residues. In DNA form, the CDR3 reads TGTGCCAGCAGCCATGACAGGGGCGGCACTGAAGCTTTCTTT. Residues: CASSHDRGGTEAFF.

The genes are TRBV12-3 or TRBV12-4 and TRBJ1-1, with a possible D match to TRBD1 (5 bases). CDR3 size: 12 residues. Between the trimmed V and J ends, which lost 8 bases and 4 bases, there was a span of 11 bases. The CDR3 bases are TGTGCCAGCGGGGCCGGGAGCACTGAAGCTTTCTTT. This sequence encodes CASGAGSTEAFF.

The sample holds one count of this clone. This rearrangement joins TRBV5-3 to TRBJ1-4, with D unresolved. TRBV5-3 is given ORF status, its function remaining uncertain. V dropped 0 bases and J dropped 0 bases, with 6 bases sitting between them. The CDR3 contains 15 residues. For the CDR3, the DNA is TGTGCCAGAAGCTTGGATGGAGCAACTAATGAAAAACTGTTTTTT. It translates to CARSLDGATNEKLFF.

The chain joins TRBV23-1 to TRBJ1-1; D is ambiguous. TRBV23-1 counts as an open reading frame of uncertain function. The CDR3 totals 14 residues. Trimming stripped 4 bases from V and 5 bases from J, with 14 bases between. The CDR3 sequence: CASSRRTGGTEAFF. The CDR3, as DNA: TGCGCCAGCAGTCGGCGGACGGGAGGGACTGAAGCTTTCTTT.

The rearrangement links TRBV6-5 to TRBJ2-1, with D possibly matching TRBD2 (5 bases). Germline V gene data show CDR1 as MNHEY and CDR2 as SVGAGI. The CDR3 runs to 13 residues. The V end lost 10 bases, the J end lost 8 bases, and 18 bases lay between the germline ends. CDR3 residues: CAINGVPSYEQFF. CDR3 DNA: TGTGCCATCAACGGGGTCCCTAGCTATGAGCAGTTCTTC.

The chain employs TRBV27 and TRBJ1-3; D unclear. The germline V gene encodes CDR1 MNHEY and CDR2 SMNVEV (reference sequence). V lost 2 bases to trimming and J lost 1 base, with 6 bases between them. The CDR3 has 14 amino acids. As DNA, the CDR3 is TGTGCCAGCAGTTTACTAGGTTCTGGAAACACCATATATTTT. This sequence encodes CASSLLGSGNTIYF.

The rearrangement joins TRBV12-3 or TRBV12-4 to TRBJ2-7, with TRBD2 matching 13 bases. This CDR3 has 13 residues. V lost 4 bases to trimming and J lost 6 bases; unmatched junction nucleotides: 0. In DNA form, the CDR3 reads TGTGCCAGCAGTTGGACTAGCGGGGGCGAGCAGTACTTC. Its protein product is CASSWTSGGEQYF.

The CDR3 spells CASSVNPGLAGGGETQYF. For the CDR3, the DNA is TGTGCCAGCAGCGTAAACCCGGGACTAGCGGGGGGTGGTGAGACCCAGTACTTC. The J gene is TRBJ2-5, the V gene TRBV9, with 15 bases lining up with TRBD2. In germline, CDR1 is SGDLS, CDR2 YYNGEE. With 1 base clipped from V and 5 bases from J, the junction kept 9 bases outside the gene matches. The CDR3 consists of 18 residues.